This T cell receptor (beta chain) is from a study of persistence of HIV-infected CD4 T cells. Study summary: CD4+ T cells responding to CMV or HIV-1 Gag were isolated.

An overlapping HIV-1 Gag peptide pool stimulated these cells at about 1 ug/peptide/mL. CD40L-negative CD69-negative CD45RO-high memory CD4+ T cells were sorted as populations depleted of antigen-responding cells. These HIV-1-infected adults initiated suppressive ART in chronic infection. Study-level results: Antigen-responding cells were enriched for degenerate expanded CDR3beta sequences.

As to this clone: Its antigen is unknown.

This was the immunoSEQ version 4 assay in survey mode. Assay used: immunoSEQ multiplex PCR; TCRdb lists only in-frame clones, some missing. The repertoire consists of about 64,000 clones, with 70% to 75% occurring once and the leading ten covering around 1.7%. The CDR3 has 15 residues. Germline V gene lookup returns CDR1 SGHAT and CDR2 FQDESV (reference sequence). Trimming cost V 1 base and J 0 bases, with 7 bases left between them. The chain employs TRBV11-1 and TRBJ2-1; a weak D match, TRBD1 (5 bases). Material: CD4+ T cells sorted from PBMCs after approximately 19-hour stimulation, obtained from a patient who received antiretroviral therapy. This receptor was identified in an adult man with HIV who was CMV-seropositive. Here the CDR3 DNA reads TGTGCCAGCAGCTTAGGGACATTCTCCTACAATGAGCAGTTCTTC. It encodes CASSLGTFSYNEQFF.